This paragraph covers one TCR beta chain sequence. The antigen is not known. The sample is drawn from a study of cytomegalovirus exposure and HLA in healthy donors. Broader study findings: Researchers reported from a later analysis that most CMV-associated TCR beta chains appeared HLA-restricted. Certain indistinguishable V segments, among them TRBV6-2 and TRBV6-3, were excluded.

The J segment lost 1 base and the V segment lost 6 bases, leaving 5 bases of the junction unmatched. The CDR3 is 15 amino acids. Germline CDR1 is MNHEY and CDR2 is SMNVEV (reference sequence). PCR primers comprised 60 Vbeta and 13 Jbeta primers. Clones were read by immunoSEQ multiplex PCR, and TCRdb kept only the in-frame ones, dropping some. The table records about 110,000 clones, 70% to 80% of them present only once. The rearrangement uses TRBV27 and TRBJ1-2; 10 bases align to TRBD1. Material for sequencing was PBMCs. The receptor comes from a woman aged 25-40 years in good health and CMV-seropositive. This CDR3 is CASSTGQGVNYGYTF. The CDR3 DNA sequence: TGTGCCAGCAGCACAGGACAGGGGGTTAACTATGGCTACACCTTC.